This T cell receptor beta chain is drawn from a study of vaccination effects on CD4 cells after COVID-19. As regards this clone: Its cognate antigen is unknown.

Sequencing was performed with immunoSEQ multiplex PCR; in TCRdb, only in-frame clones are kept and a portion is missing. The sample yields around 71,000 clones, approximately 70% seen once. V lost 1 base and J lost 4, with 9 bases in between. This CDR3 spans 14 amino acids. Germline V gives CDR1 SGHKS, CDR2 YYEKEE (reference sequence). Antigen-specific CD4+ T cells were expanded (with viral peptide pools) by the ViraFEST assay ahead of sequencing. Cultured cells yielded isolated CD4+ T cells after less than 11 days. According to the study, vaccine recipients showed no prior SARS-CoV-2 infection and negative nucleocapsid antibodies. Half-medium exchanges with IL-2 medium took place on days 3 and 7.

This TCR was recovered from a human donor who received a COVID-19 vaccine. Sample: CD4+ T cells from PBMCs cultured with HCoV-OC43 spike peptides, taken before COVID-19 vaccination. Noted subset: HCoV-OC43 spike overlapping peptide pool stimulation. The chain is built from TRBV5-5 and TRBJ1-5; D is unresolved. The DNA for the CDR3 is TGTGCCAGCAGCTTGATCGTGGGGAATCAGCCCCAGCATTTT. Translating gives CASSLIVGNQPQHF.